These 2 T cell receptor beta chains originate from one sample sequenced in a study of a mutant IDH1 vaccine in newly diagnosed glioma. The antigens these receptors bind are not known. The time point here: week 11, during vaccination. With topical imiquimod, each dose of the vaccine consisted of 300 ug of mutant IDH1 20-mer peptide. Data came from immunoSEQ multiplex PCR; TCRdb stores just in-frame clones and leaves some out. The table lists roughly 110,000 clones, about nine tenths of them singletons. The sample consisted of PBMCs, taken from a glioma patient whose treatment included an IDH1 peptide vaccine. The receptors were sampled from a woman aged 50 to 60 with glioma.

The V and J genes are TRBV6-5 and TRBJ2-3; TRBD2 might be the D (7 bases). Germline V gene lookup returns CDR1 MNHEY and CDR2 SVGAGI. Deletions cut 2 bases from V and 2 bases from J, with 11 bases between. The CDR3 extends over 15 amino acids. Here the CDR3 DNA reads TGTGCCAGCAGTTACGCGGGGGCGGTCACAGATACGCAGTATTTT. Protein sequence: CASSYAGAVTDTQYF.

The V gene is TRBV10-3, the J gene TRBJ2-3, with 13 bases aligning to TRBD2. J gave up 3 bases and V 6 bases, and 3 bases lay outside the gene matches. The CDR3 is 15 amino acids. Germline V gives CDR1 ENHRY, CDR2 SYGVKD. In nucleotides, the CDR3 is TGTGCCATCAGCTTGACTAGCGGGAGGACAGATACGCAGTATTTT. Protein product: CAISLTSGRTDTQYF.